This passage covers 11 T cell receptor beta chains from one sample sequenced in a study of blood T cell repertoires in COVID-19. This table comes from immunoSEQ multiplex PCR, and its TCRdb copy is limited to in-frame clones, with some not included. The sample includes 150,000 or so clones, roughly nine tenths of them seen just once. Sequences were obtained from peripheral blood. All receptors come from a man younger than 30 with COVID-19, enrolled during active disease.

V and J are TRBV24-1 and TRBJ2-3; D gene ambiguous. The CDR3 totals 15 residues. The ends were cut back, 2 bases at V and 2 bases at J, with 10 bases in the middle. Germline CDR1 KGHDR, CDR2 SFDVKD. CDR3 in DNA: TGTGCCACCAGTGATTATAGGAGTAACACAGATACGCAGTATTTT. Protein product: CATSDYRSNTDTQYF.

The genes are TRBV19 and TRBJ2-1, with D unclear. CDR1 and CDR2 from the germline V gene are LNHDA and SQIVND (reference sequence). CDR3 length: 12 residues. Trimming left V 5 bases short and J 8 bases short, with 10 bases between. DNA for the CDR3: TGTGCCAGTAGTTATCGGGTCGATGAGCAGTTCTTC. It codes for CASSYRVDEQFF. The full variable domain, with the rest looked up from reference TRBV19 and TRBJ2-1, is DGGITQSPKYLFRKEGQNVTLSCEQNLNHDAMYWYRQDPGQGLRLIYYSQIVNDFQKGDIAEGYSVSREKKESFPLTVTSAQKNPTAFYLCASSYRVDEQFFGPGTRLTVL.

This clone was seen once. This chain links TRBV9 with TRBJ2-7; 10 bases agree with TRBD2. The trim removed 0 bases at V and 3 bases at J, leaving 6 bases unmatched. The CDR3 sequence is 16 residues long. Germline loops: CDR1 SGDLS, CDR2 YYNGEE. The CDR3, as DNA: TGTGCCAGCAGCGTAGGGCCTAGCGGGAGTGGCTACGAGCAGTACTTC. Its protein is CASSVGPSGSGYEQYF.

V usage is TRBV3-1 (or the pseudogene TRBV3-2) and J usage is TRBJ1-6; D may be TRBD1 (6 bases). V lost 0 bases, J lost 0 bases, and 12 bases lay in between. The CDR3 length is 18 residues. Germline V gives CDR1 LGHDT, CDR2 YNNKEL (reference sequence). CDR3 coding DNA: TGTGCCAGCAGCCAAGATGGTACAGGGAGCTCCTATAATTCACCCCTCCACTTT. This translates into CASSQDGTGSSYNSPLHF.

The chain recombines TRBV4-3 with TRBJ2-5; 12 nucleotides match TRBD2. CDR1 is LGHNA and CDR2 is YSLEER in the germline V gene. V gave up 1 base and J gave up 4 bases; unmatched junction bases: 7. CDR3 length: 17 amino acids. The CDR3 region is CASSQGPLAGGGETQYF. In DNA form, the CDR3 reads TGCGCCAGCAGCCAAGGTCCACTAGCGGGAGGAGGAGAGACCCAGTACTTC.

The chain couples TRBV25-1 to TRBJ2-7; 7 bases match TRBD2. The CDR3 is made up of 14 amino acids. The V and J ends lost 5 bases and 4 bases, in that order; junction bases with no gene match: 8. Germline CDR1 and CDR2: MGHDK and SYGVNS. The CDR3 reads CASSRGLADYEQYF. DNA for the CDR3: TGTGCCAGCAGTCGTGGGCTAGCGGATTACGAGCAGTACTTC.

The CDR3: CASSENGVDGNTIYF. For the CDR3, the DNA is TGTGCCAGCAGTGAAAACGGGGTGGATGGAAACACCATATATTTT. V gene TRBV6-1 combines with J gene TRBJ1-3; no reliable D call. This CDR3 contains 15 residues. The germline V and J ends were trimmed by 2 bases and 3 bases, with 11 bases remaining between them. Germline V gene data show CDR1 as MNHNS and CDR2 as SASEGT.

The rearrangement links TRBV5-1 to TRBJ2-1, with unresolved D. Trimming shortened V by 2 bases and J by 0 bases, and 6 bases separated the two germline ends. The CDR3 extends over 14 amino acids. Germline V gives CDR1 SGHRS, CDR2 YFSETQ. CDR3: CASSFSRSYNEQFF. CDR3 in DNA: TGCGCCAGCAGCTTTTCTCGCTCCTACAATGAGCAGTTCTTC.

The chain has TRBV5-4 and TRBJ2-3; D is unresolved. V gave up 0 bases and J gave up 5 bases, with 7 bases separating them. The CDR3 runs 13 residues. Germline values: CDR1 SGHNT, CDR2 YYREEE (reference sequence). The CDR3 region is CASSLAGRDTQYF. CDR3 coding DNA: TGTGCCAGCAGCTTGGCAGGTCGAGATACGCAGTATTTT.

This chain links TRBV4-1 with TRBJ2-7, with TRBD2 matching 8 bases. Germline loops: CDR1 MGHRA, CDR2 YSYEKL. There are 15 residues in the CDR3. Germline trimming cut 1 base from V and 4 bases from J; bases unmatched to any gene: 6. CDR3 DNA: TGCGCCAGCAGCCAAGGAAGCGGGAGCGTGTACGAGCAGTACTTC. Its translation: CASSQGSGSVYEQYF.

The rearrangement uses TRBV15 and TRBJ1-5; possible D gene TRBD1, 5 bases. This CDR3 region has 13 residues. Germline lookup yields CDR1 LNHNV and CDR2 YYDKDF (reference sequence). The V and J ends lost 1 base and 6 bases respectively, with 7 bases between them. CDR3 sequence: CATSRVGGQPQHF. CDR3 DNA sequence: TGTGCCACCAGCAGAGTGGGGGGTCAGCCCCAGCATTTT.